This T cell receptor (beta chain) appears in the sequencing data of a study of blood T cell repertoires in COVID-19. Study as a whole: Donors in the United States, Italy and Spain gave samples during acute or convalescent COVID-19. Sources were T cells, B-cell-depleted T cells, or PBMCs; the material itself was cDNA or gDNA.

The method was immunoSEQ multiplex PCR; TCRdb's version includes in-frame clones alone and lacks a portion of them. The profile shows fewer than 300,000 clones, about 80% of them singletons. The source is a person aged 70 to 79 with COVID-19, enrolled during active disease. Specimen: peripheral blood.

This CDR3 is CASSQVGLLYGYTF. In DNA, the CDR3 is TGTGCCAGCAGCCAAGTGGGGCTGCTCTATGGCTACACCTTC. V and J are TRBV14 and TRBJ1-2, with D tentatively TRBD1 (5 bases). Between the trimmed V and J ends, which lost 1 base and 4 bases, there was a span of 10 bases. This CDR3 comprises 14 residues. Germline V CDR1 and CDR2: SGHDN, FVKESK. Looking up the rest from reference TRBV14 and TRBJ1-2 gives the full variable domain: EAGVTQFPSHSVIEKGQTVTLRCDPISGHDNLYWYRRVMGKEIKFLLHFVKESKQDESGMPNNRFLAERTGGTYSTLKVQPAELEDSGVYFCASSQVGLLYGYTFGSGTRLTVV.